A single sample is the source of the 32 T cell receptor beta chains below, sequenced in a study of T cell repertoires in cytomegalovirus infection. No antigen has been identified for these receptors. TCRdb used MiXCR to reprocess the reads, holding one entry per CDR3 protein. Here the sample spans 640,000 or so distinct CDR3 sequences, roughly a third being singletons. This specimen consisted of cultured PBMCs, obtained from culture after CMV antigen stimulation. Every receptor here comes from a human donor in good health (CMV status not recorded). Some clones in this sample may be carry-over from other donors' samples.

The chain links TRBV2 to TRBJ2-2; 12 bases line up with TRBD2. Germline V lookup: CDR1 SNHLY, CDR2 FYNNEI. With V trimmed by 5 bases and J by 1 base, 5 bases remained unmatched. The CDR3 extends over 17 amino acids. The CDR3 sequence is CASSPQTSGRNTGELFF. The DNA for the CDR3 is TGTGCCAGCAGTCCCCAGACTAGCGGGAGGAACACCGGGGAGCTGTTTTTT. The full variable domain, rest sourced from reference TRBV2 and TRBJ2-2, is EPEVTQTPSHQVTQMGQEVILRCVPISNHLYFYWYRQILGQKVEFLVSFYNNEISEKSEIFDDQFSVERPDGSNFTLKIRSTKLEDSAMYFCASSPQTSGRNTGELFFGEGSRLTVL.

This clonotype has ten or more counts. The chain recombines TRBV7-2 with TRBJ1-6; no reliable D call. Looked up from germline, CDR1 is SGHTA and CDR2 is FQGNSA. The CDR3 spans 15 residues. The V end lost 0 bases, the J end lost 9 bases, and 12 bases lay between the germline ends. The CDR3 protein is CASSLAGISSSPLHF. CDR3 sequence (DNA): TGTGCCAGCAGCTTAGCCGGCATCTCCAGTTCACCCCTCCACTTT.

The table lists this clonotype with many counts. V and J are TRBV7-8 and TRBJ2-7; D ambiguous. V was cut by 6 bases and J by 7 bases, with 10 bases left in between. The germline CDR1 and CDR2 sequences are SGHVS and FQNEAQ. This CDR3 is built from 11 residues. The CDR3 region has the DNA TGTGCCAGCAGTTCCGGGTGGGAGCAGTACTTC. Its protein product is CASSSGWEQYF.

The chain recombines TRBV10-3 with TRBJ2-1; possible D gene TRBD2, 6 bases. Per germline, CDR1 ENHRY and CDR2 SYGVKD. The CDR3 is made up of 14 amino acids. V was trimmed by 7 bases and J by 3 bases, leaving 13 bases between them. Here the CDR3 DNA reads TGTGCCATCACCACGGGACTCCACTACAATGAGCAGTTCTTC. Encoded protein: CAITTGLHYNEQFF.

This clonotype was seen a handful of times. This sequence joins TRBV7-9 and TRBJ2-7; D is undetermined. Trimming took off 3 bases at V and 0 bases at J, with 12 bases between the two ends. CDR1 SEHNR and CDR2 FQNEAQ come from the germline V gene (reference sequence). The CDR3 spans 15 residues. CDR3 region: CASSLAPQNSYEQYF. CDR3 sequence (DNA): TGTGCCAGCAGCTTGGCACCCCAGAACTCCTACGAGCAGTACTTC.

This clonotype was counted a few times. V usage is TRBV12-3 or TRBV12-4 and J usage is TRBJ1-2, with unresolved D. The CDR3 is made up of 13 amino acids. Deletions cut 1 base from V and 6 bases from J, with 9 bases between. CDR3 sequence reads: CASSLGAFDGYTF. The CDR3 DNA reads TGTGCCAGCAGTTTAGGGGCATTTGATGGCTACACCTTC.

This clonotype was observed many times. V gene TRBV28 combines with J gene TRBJ2-1; no reliable D call. The CDR3 loop spans 12 amino acids. Trimming stripped 3 bases from V and 1 base from J, with 1 base between. Per germline, CDR1 MDHEN and CDR2 SYDVKM. CDR3 region: CASSLSYNEQFF. The CDR3 bases are TGTGCCAGCAGTTTGTCCTACAATGAGCAGTTCTTC.

The chain is built from TRBV12-3 or TRBV12-4 and TRBJ2-1; 8 positions match TRBD2. V was pared by 6 bases and J by 11 bases, with 15 bases of the junction left unmatched. The CDR3 is made up of 15 amino acids. This CDR3 reads CASSPGTRSGGQQFF. DNA for the CDR3: TGTGCCAGCAGCCCCGGGACTAGGTCGGGCGGGCAGCAGTTCTTC.

This chain joins TRBV7-9 and TRBJ2-5, with 13 bases lining up with TRBD2. The V and J ends lost 5 bases and 5 bases, in that order; junction bases with no gene match: 14. Looked up from germline, CDR1 is SEHNR and CDR2 is FQNEAQ (reference sequence). The CDR3 extends over 18 amino acids. In nucleotides, the CDR3 is TGTGCCAGCAGCCTCGGGACTAGCGGGGTACTCCCGGGGGAGACCCAGTACTTC. Amino acids: CASSLGTSGVLPGETQYF. The full variable domain, in which reference TRBV7-9 and TRBJ2-5 provide the parts outside the CDR3, is DTGVSQNPRHKITKRGQNVTFRCDPISEHNRLYWYRQTLGQGPEFLTYFQNEAQLEKSRLLSDRFSAERPKGSFSTLEIQRTEQGDSAMYLCASSLGTSGVLPGETQYFGPGTRLLVL.

This clonotype appeared many times. The J gene is TRBJ2-1, the V gene TRBV7-6; TRBD2 is a possible D gene (6 bases). Trimming removed 9 bases at V and 5 bases at J, with 17 bases between. CDR3 length: 14 amino acids. The germline V gene has CDR1 SGHVS and CDR2 FNYEAQ. Written as DNA, the CDR3 is TGTGCCAGTACCGGGCTAGCGAAGAACAATGAGCAGTTCTTC. Protein product: CASTGLAKNNEQFF.

This clonotype was found a few times. The gene calls are TRBV12-3 or TRBV12-4 and TRBJ2-2; tentatively, D is TRBD2 (5 bases). The length of the CDR3 is 12 residues. Trimming shortened V by 2 bases and J by 8 bases, and 6 bases separated the two germline ends. CDR3 protein: CASSLSGGELFF. CDR3 nucleotide sequence: TGTGCCAGCAGTTTATCGGGGGGGGAGCTGTTTTTT.

J is TRBJ1-5 and V is TRBV20-1; D unresolved. Germline CDR1 DFQATT, CDR2 SNEGSKA (reference sequence). The CDR3 length is 11 residues. Trimming took off 4 bases at V and 6 bases at J, with 7 bases between the two ends. The CDR3 nucleotides are TGCAGTGCTACCGACGGTCAGCCCCAGCATTTT. Amino acid sequence: CSATDGQPQHF.

V usage is TRBV7-9 and J usage is TRBJ2-4, with unresolved D. CDR3 length: 14 residues. CDR1 SEHNR and CDR2 FQNEAQ come from the germline V gene (reference sequence). Trimming stripped 3 bases from V and 0 bases from J, with 6 bases between. The CDR3 here is CASSFPLAKNIQYF. The DNA for the CDR3 is TGTGCCAGCAGCTTTCCTCTAGCCAAAAACATTCAGTACTTC.

This clonotype occurred a few times. This chain uses TRBV7-2 with TRBJ2-7; 10 positions agree with TRBD1. Trimming cost V 5 bases and J 5 bases; bases outside gene matches: 6. The CDR3 loop spans 14 amino acids. In germline, CDR1 is SGHTA, CDR2 FQGNSA. The CDR3 is CASSPGTGANEQYF. CDR3 coding DNA: TGTGCCAGCAGCCCCGGGACAGGGGCGAACGAGCAGTACTTC.

This clonotype has more than one count but fewer than ten. The chain is built from TRBV6-1 and TRBJ2-7, with a possible D match to TRBD1 (6 bases). The germline V gene encodes CDR1 MNHNS and CDR2 SASEGT. Trimming took off 5 bases at V and 2 bases at J, with 10 bases between the two ends. The CDR3 runs 13 residues. The CDR3 DNA reads TGTGCCAGCAGTATTCGACAGGCCTACGAGCAGTACTTC. Encoded protein: CASSIRQAYEQYF.

To note about this clonotype: The junction does not match germline at one end; this may be a read error. The chain has TRBV3-1 and TRBJ2-1, with TRBD2 matching over 10 bases. Per the germline V gene, CDR1 is LGHDT and CDR2 is YNNKEL (reference sequence). The CDR3 covers 16 residues. The CDR3 protein is CVSSQQPSGSRDEQFF. CDR3 nucleotide sequence: TGTGTCAGCAGCCAACAACCTAGCGGGAGTAGGGATGAGCAGTTCTTC.

The chain is built from TRBV7-2 and TRBJ2-7; no firm D call. V was cut by 5 bases and J by 3 bases, with 8 bases left in between. The CDR3 consists of 12 residues. Germline loops: CDR1 SGHTA, CDR2 FQGNSA. The CDR3 region is CASSTPFYEQYF. The CDR3 nucleotides read TGTGCCAGCAGCACCCCTTTCTACGAGCAGTACTTC. Based on the CDR3 plus reference TRBV7-2 and TRBJ2-7, the full variable domain is GAGVSQSPSNKVTEKGKDVELRCDPISGHTALYWYRQSLGQGLEFLIYFQGNSAPDKSGLPSDRFSAERTGGSVSTLTIQRTQQEDSAVYLCASSTPFYEQYFGPGTRLTVT.

In regard to this clonotype: This may arise from a read error, as a much more abundant clone is one base away. The chain recombines TRBV7-8 with TRBJ2-1; 7 bases are a match to TRBD1. V lost 5 bases and J lost 6; bases outside the gene matches: 10. Germline V gene sequence: CDR1 SGHVS, CDR2 FQNEAQ. The CDR3 spans 15 residues. CDR3 in amino acids: CASSAGQVEFNEQFF. Here the CDR3 DNA reads TGTGCCAGCAGCGCTGGACAGGTCGAGTTCAATGAGCAGTTCTTC.

The sample holds a few counts of this clonotype. The genes are TRBV11-2 and TRBJ1-3; 8 bases fit TRBD1. There are 15 residues in the CDR3. V was pared by 5 bases and J by 3 bases, with 6 bases of the junction left unmatched. CDR1 is SGHAT and CDR2 is FQNNGV in the germline V gene. Here the CDR3 DNA reads TGTGCCAGCAGCACCGACAGGGGACGTGGAAACACCATATATTTT. Its protein is CASSTDRGRGNTIYF.

This clonotype came up many times. This chain connects TRBV7-2 to TRBJ2-6; the match to TRBD2 covers 7 bases. The junction had 14 bases not matched to a gene; V was cut back by 5 bases and J by 1 base. The CDR3 has 19 amino acids. Germline assignment: CDR1 SGHTA and CDR2 FQGNSA. This CDR3 reads CASSPGQTSLRSGANVLTF. CDR3 in DNA: TGTGCCAGCAGCCCCGGGCAGACTAGCCTCCGGTCTGGGGCCAACGTCCTGACTTTC. Full variable domain (rest looked up from reference TRBV7-2 and TRBJ2-6): GAGVSQSPSNKVTEKGKDVELRCDPISGHTALYWYRQSLGQGLEFLIYFQGNSAPDKSGLPSDRFSAERTGGSVSTLTIQRTQQEDSAVYLCASSPGQTSLRSGANVLTFGAGSRLTVL.

This clonotype appeared many times. The chain joins TRBV7-2 to TRBJ1-1; no clear D. V was pared by 4 bases and J by 7 bases, with 10 bases between. The length of the CDR3 is 12 residues. Germline values: CDR1 SGHTA, CDR2 FQGNSA. The CDR3 loop is CASSSDTYEAFF. As DNA, the CDR3 is TGTGCCAGCAGCTCGGATACGTATGAAGCTTTCTTT.

The rearrangement links TRBV18 to TRBJ2-3; D gene unclear. Germline loops: CDR1 KGHSH, CDR2 LQKENI. This CDR3 is built from 17 residues. V was shortened by 4 bases and J by 2 bases, with 19 bases between the two germline ends. The CDR3 bases are TGTGCCAGCTCACAACGCCGGGCGGATACCGTCACAGATACGCAGTATTTT. Its protein product is CASSQRRADTVTDTQYF.

This clonotype has only a few counts. The chain uses TRBV7-2 and TRBJ1-2; no definite D call. Germline lookup yields CDR1 SGHTA and CDR2 FQGNSA. The CDR3 spans 13 residues. V was shortened by 1 base and J by 3 bases, with 6 bases between the two germline ends. CDR3 sequence: CASSLEVHYGYTF. The CDR3 nucleotides read TGTGCCAGCAGCTTAGAAGTCCACTATGGCTACACCTTC.

The gene calls are TRBV20-1 and TRBJ2-2; no definite D call. Germline V gene sequence: CDR1 DFQATT, CDR2 SNEGSKA (reference sequence). The CDR3 runs 15 residues. V was pared by 3 bases and J by 3 bases, with 14 bases between. CDR3 DNA: TGCAGTGCTAGGACCCATGGGCACGACACCGGGGAGCTGTTTTTT. Residues: CSARTHGHDTGELFF.

This clonotype was detected only a few times. The genes are TRBV12-3 or TRBV12-4 and TRBJ1-4, with a tentative D call TRBD1 (6 bases). The V end lost 6 bases, the J end lost 0 bases, and 8 bases lay between the germline ends. The CDR3 runs to 14 residues. The CDR3 region is CASRGGPTNEKLFF. Written as DNA, the CDR3 is TGTGCCAGCAGAGGGGGTCCAACTAATGAAAAACTGTTTTTT.

This rearrangement joins TRBV11-2 to TRBJ2-1, with 8 bases fitting TRBD2. The CDR3 runs 13 residues. Trimming removed 6 bases from V and 6 bases from J; junction bases left unmatched: 4. Germline CDR1 reads SGHAT; CDR2 reads FQNNGV. Here the CDR3 reads CASRVTSVNEQFF. Here the CDR3 DNA reads TGTGCCAGCAGAGTGACTAGCGTCAATGAGCAGTTCTTC.

Concerning this clonotype: A much larger clone is a single base away; this may be a read error. The gene calls are TRBV7-2 and TRBJ1-1, with D unclear. The CDR3 length is 12 residues. Trimming took 4 bases from V and 7 from J, leaving 10 bases between them. Looked up from germline, CDR1 is SGHTA and CDR2 is FQGNSA. The CDR3 sequence: CASSSSRFEAFF. CDR3 coding DNA: TGTGCCAGCAGCTCCAGCCGATTTGAAGCTTTCTTT. Full variable domain (outside the CDR3, taken from reference TRBV7-2 and TRBJ1-1): GAGVSQSPSNKVTEKGKDVELRCDPISGHTALYWYRQSLGQGLEFLIYFQGNSAPDKSGLPSDRFSAERTGGSVSTLTIQRTQQEDSAVYLCASSSSRFEAFFGQGTRLTVV.

The chain joins TRBV14 to TRBJ2-1; 10 positions agree with TRBD2. Germline V gene data show CDR1 as SGHDN and CDR2 as FVKESK. The CDR3 has 15 amino acids. J was trimmed by 9 bases and V by 5 bases; bases with no gene match: 10. CDR3 amino acids: CASSDTSGTRGEQFF. In DNA, the CDR3 is TGTGCCAGCAGCGATACTAGCGGGACCCGGGGTGAGCAGTTCTTC.

This clonotype was picked up a small number of times. The rearrangement links TRBV6-1 to TRBJ2-5; TRBD2 might be the D (6 bases). The V and J ends lost 10 bases and 2 bases respectively, with 11 bases between them. This CDR3 region has 12 residues. Germline V gene data show CDR1 as MNHNS and CDR2 as SASEGT. The CDR3 here is CATRRGQETQYF. CDR3 nucleotide sequence: TGTGCCACACGGCGGGGACAAGAGACCCAGTACTTC.

Many counts were recorded for this clonotype. This chain joins TRBV7-2 and TRBJ1-2; D is unclear. Trimming took off 1 base at V and 0 bases at J, with 9 bases between the two ends. The germline gives CDR1 SGHTA, CDR2 FQGNSA. There are 15 residues in the CDR3. The CDR3 DNA is TGTGCCAGCAGCTTAGTTTACCTCGCTAACTATGGCTACACCTTC. Translating it yields CASSLVYLANYGYTF. Combining the CDR3 with reference TRBV7-2 and TRBJ1-2 gives the whole variable domain GAGVSQSPSNKVTEKGKDVELRCDPISGHTALYWYRQSLGQGLEFLIYFQGNSAPDKSGLPSDRFSAERTGGSVSTLTIQRTQQEDSAVYLCASSLVYLANYGYTFGSGTRLTVV.

This clonotype has at least ten counts. The V and J genes are TRBV7-6 and TRBJ2-3; TRBD1 aligns across 7 bases. CDR1 is SGHVS and CDR2 is FNYEAQ in the germline V gene. CDR3 length: 14 amino acids. J was trimmed by 5 bases and V by 3 bases; bases with no gene match: 5. The CDR3 reads CASSLTGSGDTQYF. CDR3 DNA sequence: TGTGCCAGCAGCTTGACAGGGTCGGGAGATACGCAGTATTTT.

This clonotype has only a few counts. In nucleotides, the CDR3 is TGCGCCAGCAGCGGGTCGGGGCTGGACGGGGAGCTGTTTTTT. It codes for CASSGSGLDGELFF. This rearrangement joins TRBV4-3 to TRBJ2-2; D possibly matches TRBD1 or TRBD2 (5 bases each). Trimming pared 5 bases from V and 7 bases from J, leaving 14 bases between. This CDR3 spans 14 amino acids. Germline V gives CDR1 LGHNA, CDR2 YSLEER.